One and the same sample provided the 31 T cell receptor beta chains below, sequenced in a study of blood T cell repertoires in COVID-19. Libraries were prepared by immunoSEQ multiplex PCR; TCRdb keeps only in-frame clonotypes and omits some of them. Here the sample spans 100,000 to 150,000 clones, roughly 80% being singletons. Sequenced material: peripheral blood. These receptors all stem from a human donor in a cohort sampled during active COVID-19.

The V call is TRBV19, the J call TRBJ1-5; 7 nucleotides match TRBD1. The CDR3 totals 13 residues. V shed 8 bases and J 6 bases; nucleotides not matched to a gene: 7. Germline-derived CDR1 and CDR2 are LNHDA and SQIVND (reference sequence). The CDR3 loop reads CASHRGMGQPQHF. The CDR3 DNA reads TGTGCCAGTCACAGGGGTATGGGTCAGCCCCAGCATTTT.

The rearrangement uses TRBV5-1 and TRBJ2-1, with TRBD2 matching 8 bases. This CDR3 has 13 amino acids. Germline values: CDR1 SGHRS, CDR2 YFSETQ. V trimming: 3 bases; J trimming: 8 bases; junction bases outside the gene matches: 4. The CDR3 reads CASSSGGSDEQFF. The CDR3 nucleotides read TGCGCCAGCAGCTCGGGAGGGAGCGATGAGCAGTTCTTC.

The table lists this clone with a few counts. The chain carries TRBV6-4 and TRBJ1-1; 8 bases map to TRBD1. Trimming removed 6 bases from V and 4 bases from J; junction bases left unmatched: 7. Germline values: CDR1 MRHNA, CDR2 SNTAGT. This CDR3 has 14 residues. CDR3 region: CASSPTGDGTEAFF. The CDR3 bases are TGTGCCAGCAGCCCGACAGGGGACGGCACTGAAGCTTTCTTT.

This clone was seen only a few times. The rearrangement links TRBV28 to TRBJ2-7, with 9 bases aligning to TRBD2. CDR1 is MDHEN and CDR2 is SYDVKM in the germline V gene. The CDR3 spans 14 residues. V lost 7 bases, J lost 4 bases, and 8 bases stayed unmatched. The DNA of the CDR3 is TGTGCCAGCAAAGAGACTAGCGGATATTACGAGCAGTACTTC. Translated, it gives CASKETSGYYEQYF. Looking up the rest from reference TRBV28 and TRBJ2-7 gives the full variable domain: DVKVTQSSRYLVKRTGEKVFLECVQDMDHENMFWYRQDPGLGLRLIYFSYDVKMKEKGDIPEGYSVSREKKERFSLILESASTNQTSMYLCASKETSGYYEQYFGPGTRLTVT.

V is TRBV5-6 and J is TRBJ1-3, with D possibly matching TRBD1 (5 bases). From germline, CDR1 is SGHDT and CDR2 YYEEEE. Trimming shortened V by 2 bases and J by 0 bases, and 9 bases separated the two germline ends. This CDR3 has 15 amino acids. The CDR3 DNA is TGTGCCAGCAGCTTTTGGGGCTTCTCTGGAAACACCATATATTTT. It specifies CASSFWGFSGNTIYF.

The rearrangement uses TRBV11-3 and TRBJ2-5; the D gene is possibly TRBD1 (6 bases). From germline, CDR1 is SGHNT and CDR2 YENEEA. The length of the CDR3 is 15 residues. V lost 5 bases and J lost 0, with 13 bases in between. This chain's CDR3 is CASSDQQGYQETQYF. The DNA of the CDR3 is TGTGCCAGCAGCGATCAACAGGGATACCAAGAGACCCAGTACTTC.

The genes are TRBV19 and TRBJ1-1; TRBD1 aligns across 10 bases. This CDR3 has 13 amino acids. Germline V gives CDR1 LNHDA, CDR2 SQIVND (reference sequence). V shed 5 bases and J 6 bases; nucleotides not matched to a gene: 3. The CDR3: CASSAGQGSEAFF. The CDR3, as DNA: TGTGCCAGTAGTGCGGGACAGGGGTCTGAAGCTTTCTTT.

CDR3 DNA sequence: TGTGCCACCAGCGGGGGGGGAGATCAGCCCCAGCATTTT. Its translation is CATSGGGDQPQHF. The chain carries TRBV15 and TRBJ1-5; perhaps TRBD1 as D (5 bases). V gave up 5 bases and J gave up 5 bases, with 10 bases separating them. This CDR3 region has 13 residues. Germline CDR1 is LNHNV and CDR2 is YYDKDF (reference sequence). Complete variable domain (other parts from reference TRBV15 and TRBJ1-5): DAMVIQNPRYQVTQFGKPVTLSCSQTLNHNVMYWYQQKSSQAPKLLFHYYDKDFNNEADTPDNFQSRRPNTSFCFLDIRSPGLGDTAMYLCATSGGGDQPQHFGDGTRLSIL.

The chain joins TRBV2 to TRBJ2-7; a weak D match, TRBD2 (6 bases). V was trimmed by 10 bases and J by 5 bases, leaving 18 bases between them. CDR1 is SNHLY, CDR2 FYNNEI, per germline. CDR3 length equals 13 residues. CDR3 amino acids: CATRLWTIDEQYF. CDR3 coding DNA: TGTGCCACCCGATTGTGGACTATCGACGAGCAGTACTTC.

This clone appeared once. The genes are TRBV19 and TRBJ1-4; 9 nucleotides line up with TRBD1. Trimming at V came to 2 bases and at J to 0 bases, leaving 22 bases not matched to a gene. CDR1 is LNHDA, CDR2 SQIVND, per germline (reference sequence). CDR3 length equals 23 residues. CDR3 protein: CASSIWPRYRGRKGFATNEKLFF. The CDR3 nucleotides read TGTGCCAGTAGTATATGGCCCCGGTACAGGGGGCGCAAAGGATTCGCAACTAATGAAAAACTGTTTTTT.

This sequence joins TRBV6-5 and TRBJ1-6; D might be TRBD1 (5 bases). In germline, CDR1 is MNHEY, CDR2 SVGAGI. There are 16 residues in the CDR3. V lost 4 bases and J lost 5, with 15 bases in between. This CDR3 reads CASSLWSGDDNSPLHF. The CDR3 DNA is TGTGCCAGCAGTTTATGGAGCGGGGACGATAATTCACCCCTCCACTTT.

This chain links TRBV2 with TRBJ1-1; D possibly corresponds to TRBD1 (5 bases). Germline V gene lookup returns CDR1 SNHLY and CDR2 FYNNEI. The V gene lost 6 bases and the J gene lost 7 bases, with 15 bases spanning the gap. This CDR3 comprises 13 residues. The CDR3 reads CASRGQGRIEAFF. The CDR3 DNA is TGTGCCAGCAGGGGGCAGGGCCGGATTGAAGCTTTCTTT. Full variable domain (outside the CDR3, taken from reference TRBV2 and TRBJ1-1): EPEVTQTPSHQVTQMGQEVILRCVPISNHLYFYWYRQILGQKVEFLVSFYNNEISEKSEIFDDQFSVERPDGSNFTLKIRSTKLEDSAMYFCASRGQGRIEAFFGQGTRLTVV.

This clone was observed a handful of times. The V and J genes are TRBV28 and TRBJ2-7; D gene unclear. This CDR3 has 13 residues. CDR1 is MDHEN and CDR2 is SYDVKM in the germline V gene. Deletions cut 6 bases from V and 3 bases from J, with 12 bases between. The CDR3 sequence: CASRMLENYEQYF. In DNA form, the CDR3 reads TGTGCCAGCAGAATGCTAGAGAACTACGAGCAGTACTTC.

This rearrangement joins TRBV9 to TRBJ2-7; perhaps TRBD1 as D (6 bases). The V end lost 4 bases, the J end lost 2 bases, and 13 bases lay between the germline ends. This CDR3 region has 14 residues. Germline CDR1 SGDLS, CDR2 YYNGEE. The CDR3 sequence: CASSQGHPTYEQYF. CDR3 DNA: TGTGCCAGCAGCCAGGGACATCCCACCTACGAGCAGTACTTC.

This chain links TRBV6-5 with TRBJ2-3, with a tentative D call TRBD2 (6 bases). The CDR3 runs 15 residues. In germline, CDR1 is MNHEY, CDR2 SVGAGI. V gave up 8 bases and J gave up 6 bases, with 21 bases separating them. The CDR3 protein is CASSREAPLPDTQYF. CDR3 bases: TGTGCCAGCTCCAGGGAGGCCCCCTTGCCGGATACGCAGTATTTT.

The V gene is TRBV5-6, the J gene TRBJ2-7, with D perhaps TRBD1 (6 bases). The CDR3 contains 19 residues. Germline CDR1 SGHDT, CDR2 YYEEEE. V was shortened by 0 bases and J by 3 bases, with 25 bases between the two germline ends. CDR3 in DNA: TGTGCCAGCAGCTTGGGCAGGACCAGGATACAGGGTTATGTCTACGAGCAGTACTTC. Its translation is CASSLGRTRIQGYVYEQYF.

Only one count was recorded for this clone. J is TRBJ2-7 and V is TRBV28; D not resolved. Germline V gene lookup returns CDR1 MDHEN and CDR2 SYDVKM. This CDR3 contains 16 residues. V was pared by 2 bases and J by 6 bases, with 20 bases between. The CDR3 DNA sequence: TGTGCCAGCAGTTTAGGGCCCCTCCCCCTAATGGGCGAGCAGTACTTC. Amino acids: CASSLGPLPLMGEQYF.

The rearrangement links TRBV6-2 or TRBV6-3 to TRBJ1-3; tentative D call: TRBD1 (6 bases). CDR1 MNHEY and CDR2 SVGEGT come from the germline V gene. There are 14 residues in the CDR3. V lost 4 bases and J 6 bases, leaving 13 bases between the germline ends. CDR3 nucleotide sequence: TGTGCCAGCAGTTGCAGACAGGCGCAAAACACCATATATTTT. Its protein is CASSCRQAQNTIYF.

The V and J genes are TRBV7-9 and TRBJ1-2, with D unresolved. Germline V lookup: CDR1 SEHNR, CDR2 FQNEAQ (reference sequence). V lost 1 base to trimming and J lost 4 bases, with 7 bases between them. This CDR3 comprises 13 residues. CDR3 in DNA: TGTGCCAGCAGCTTAGTGGGCTCCTATGGCTACACCTTC. Translating it yields CASSLVGSYGYTF.

The genes are TRBV11-2 and TRBJ2-7; the match to TRBD1 covers 7 bases. Germline V gene lookup returns CDR1 SGHAT and CDR2 FQNNGV. This CDR3 is built from 14 residues. With 1 base clipped from V and 4 bases from J, the junction kept 4 bases outside the gene matches. In DNA, the CDR3 is TGTGCCAGCAGCTTAGCCGGACAGGTTTACGAGCAGTACTTC. Amino acid sequence: CASSLAGQVYEQYF. The full variable domain, its missing parts supplied by reference TRBV11-2 and TRBJ2-7, is EAGVAQSPRYKIIEKRQSVAFWCNPISGHATLYWYQQILGQGPKLLIQFQNNGVVDDSQLPKDRFSAERLKGVDSTLKIQPAKLEDSAVYLCASSLAGQVYEQYFGPGTRLTVT.

This clone has only a few counts. The chain employs TRBV5-1 and TRBJ1-1; D uncertain. This CDR3 comprises 12 residues. The V end lost 4 bases, the J end lost 6 bases, and 10 bases lay between the germline ends. Germline values: CDR1 SGHRS, CDR2 YFSETQ. The CDR3 here is CASSTGLSEAFF. In DNA form, the CDR3 reads TGCGCCAGCAGCACCGGACTGTCTGAAGCTTTCTTT. Full variable domain (missing parts from reference TRBV5-1 and TRBJ1-1): KAGVTQTPRYLIKTRGQQVTLSCSPISGHRSVSWYQQTPGQGLQFLFEYFSETQRNKGNFPGRFSGRQFSNSRSEMNVSTLELGDSALYLCASSTGLSEAFFGQGTRLTVV.

This clone was detected only a few times. This chain joins TRBV12-1 and TRBJ2-7; the table's D gene call, TRBD2, was not cross checked with the DNA. TRBV12-1 corresponds to a pseudogene. CDR3 size: 15 residues. The CDR3 DNA follows: TGTGCCAGCAGCCAAATGGCGGGGAGCTCCTACGAGCAGTACTTC. This encodes CASSQMAGSSYEQYF.

This chain joins TRBV6-1 and TRBJ2-7; tentatively, D is TRBD2 (6 bases). This CDR3 has 15 amino acids. V lost 0 bases to trimming and J lost 5 bases, with 14 bases between them. Looked up from germline, CDR1 is MNHNS and CDR2 is SASEGT. CDR3 residues: CASSEAWASADEQYF. The CDR3, as DNA: TGTGCCAGCAGTGAAGCTTGGGCTAGCGCAGACGAGCAGTACTTC.

This clone was observed once. The chain employs TRBV7-4 and TRBJ2-7; maybe TRBD2 (7 bases). Trimming stripped 4 bases from V and 5 bases from J, with 24 bases between. This CDR3 has 17 amino acids. Germline V gives CDR1 SGHVT, CDR2 SQSDAQ. The CDR3 sequence: CASSSLVRWEGDDEQYF. For the CDR3, the DNA is TGTGCCAGCAGCTCCCTTGTTAGGTGGGAGGGGGACGACGAGCAGTACTTC.

This rearrangement joins TRBV13 to TRBJ2-7, with TRBD1 identical over 9 bases. Trimming took 1 base from V and 6 from J; bases not matched to a gene: 7. The CDR3 extends over 15 amino acids. Germline V CDR1 and CDR2: PRHDT, FYEKMQ (reference sequence). The CDR3: CASSLASGQGSEQYF. The DNA of the CDR3 is TGTGCCAGCAGCTTAGCCTCGGGACAGGGAAGCGAGCAGTACTTC. The variable domain in full, with the rest retrieved from reference TRBV13 and TRBJ2-7, is AAGVIQSPRHLIKEKRETATLKCYPIPRHDTVYWYQQGPGQDPQFLISFYEKMQSDKGSIPDRFSAQQFSDYHSELNMSSLELGDSALYFCASSLASGQGSEQYFGPGTRLTVT.

The CDR3 loop reads CASSHTGQDYEQYF. For the CDR3, the DNA is TGTGCCAGTAGTCATACGGGACAGGACTACGAGCAGTACTTC. V is TRBV19 and J is TRBJ2-7; 8 nucleotides match TRBD1. The CDR3 covers 14 residues. Trimming took 5 bases from V and 3 from J; bases not matched to a gene: 6. From germline, CDR1 is LNHDA and CDR2 SQIVND (reference sequence).

This clone was detected many times. The V and J genes are TRBV19 and TRBJ2-2, with 10 bases identical to TRBD1. CDR3 length: 14 residues. Per germline, CDR1 LNHDA and CDR2 SQIVND (reference sequence). J gave up 3 bases and V 8 bases, and 3 bases lay outside the gene matches. CDR3 sequence: CASDGTGDTGELFF. The DNA for the CDR3 is TGTGCCAGTGACGGGACAGGGGACACCGGGGAGCTGTTTTTT.

V and J are TRBV28 and TRBJ1-3; D is unresolved. The CDR3 contains 14 residues. V gave up 10 bases and J gave up 0 bases, with 13 bases separating them. CDR1 and CDR2 from the germline V gene are MDHEN and SYDVKM. CDR3 residues: CANPKAGSGNTIYF. The CDR3 coding sequence is TGTGCCAACCCAAAGGCAGGCTCTGGAAACACCATATATTTT.

This rearrangement joins TRBV30 to TRBJ1-2, with TRBD1 matching over 7 bases. V shed 4 bases and J 11 bases; nucleotides not matched to a gene: 19. Germline CDR1 is GTSNPN and CDR2 is SVGIG (reference sequence). This CDR3 region has 15 residues. The chain's CDR3 is CAWTIKGTARPQYTF. CDR3 nucleotides: TGTGCCTGGACAATAAAGGGGACAGCGCGGCCGCAATACACCTTC. The complete variable domain, with remaining parts taken from reference TRBV30 and TRBJ1-2, reads SQTIHQWPATLVQPVGSPLSLECTVEGTSNPNLYWYRQAAGRGLQLLFYSVGIGQISSEVPQNLSASRPQDRQFILSSKKLLLSDSGFYLCAWTIKGTARPQYTFGSGTRLTVV.

V and J are TRBV6-5 and TRBJ1-4; D possibly corresponds to TRBD1 (5 bases). The CDR3 length is 12 residues. V was trimmed by 4 bases and J by 7 bases, leaving 7 bases between them. Germline CDR1 and CDR2: MNHEY and SVGAGI. In DNA form, the CDR3 reads TGTGCCAGCAGTTCCCAGGGTGAAAAACTGTTTTTT. This sequence encodes CASSSQGEKLFF.

This chain joins TRBV7-6 and TRBJ2-1; 10 nucleotides match TRBD2. This CDR3 has 14 amino acids. V was pared by 1 base and J by 9 bases, with 3 bases of the junction left unmatched. Germline CDR1 is SGHVS and CDR2 is FNYEAQ. Written as DNA, the CDR3 is TGTGCCAGCAGCTTAGTAGCGGGGGGCGGTGAGCAGTTCTTC. It is translated as CASSLVAGGGEQFF.